The present T cell receptor (beta chain) was sequenced within a study of blood T cell repertoires in COVID-19. Study in general: T cells, B-cell-depleted T cells, or PBMCs supplied cDNA or gDNA.

Authors' analysis steps: Quantification of nucleated cells was approximated via reference gene primer amplification. TCRdb's copy holds only in-frame clones and misses some; the assay was immunoSEQ multiplex PCR. V and J calls and clone size are copied from that table; D and trimming were computed from the DNA. The sample has 60,000 to 75,000 clones, approximately 90% seen once; the top ten hold around 1.5%. CDR1 is MNHEY and CDR2 is SVGAGI in the germline V gene. V lost 2 bases to trimming and J lost 6 bases, with 16 bases between them. This CDR3 is built from 15 residues. The sequencing sample was made of peripheral blood. The chain employs TRBV6-5 and TRBJ1-2, with a tentative D call TRBD1 (6 bases). The TCR sequence derives from a human donor in a cohort sampled during active COVID-19. This CDR3 reads CASSYATGHNNGYTF. The CDR3 DNA reads TGTGCCAGCAGTTACGCAACGGGACACAACAATGGCTACACCTTC.